The 17 T cell receptor beta chains reported below all come from one sample, sequenced in a study of T-cell memory formation after mild COVID-19. MiXCR was run by TCRdb on the 5' RACE reads, yielding one entry per CDR3 protein. Of 35,000 to 50,000 distinct CDR3 sequences detected, roughly 9% appear once; the ten largest clones hold over 9.5%. The sequenced material came from PBMCs or a T cell subset sorted from them (not recorded which). Receptor source: an adult woman who had mild COVID-19 (a few samples of this study predate the infection). Cell type and time point are not known.

This clonotype was recorded a few times. The CDR3 coding sequence is TGTGCCAGTAGTCAGAGTTTTGCTGGGGCCAACGTCCTGACTTTC. It translates to CASSQSFAGANVLTF. This chain connects TRBV19 to TRBJ2-6, with D uncertain. Germline CDR1 and CDR2: LNHDA and SQIVND (reference sequence). This CDR3 comprises 15 residues. V was pared by 5 bases and J by 2 bases, with 10 bases between.

This clonotype was seen only a few times. The CDR3 sequence is CASSQNNYGYTF. CDR3 nucleotides: TGTGCCAGCAGTCAGAACAACTATGGCTACACCTTC. The rearrangement joins TRBV12-3 or TRBV12-4 to TRBJ1-2; D unresolved. The ends were cut back, 5 bases at V and 2 bases at J, with 6 bases in the middle. The CDR3 consists of 12 residues.

This clonotype was seen a handful of times. Here the CDR3 reads CASSAGDNEKLFF. The CDR3 DNA is TGTGCCAGCAGTGCGGGAGATAATGAAAAACTGTTTTTT. The chain links TRBV6-4 to TRBJ1-4; D gene uncertain. In germline, CDR1 is MRHNA, CDR2 SNTAGT. This CDR3 has 13 residues. Deletions cut 4 bases from V and 4 bases from J, with 7 bases between.

The chain uses TRBV10-3 and TRBJ2-7, with 8 bases fitting TRBD1. The CDR3 has 12 amino acids. The germline CDR1 and CDR2 sequences are ENHRY and SYGVKD. V shed 8 bases and J 5 bases; nucleotides not matched to a gene: 5. The CDR3 region has the DNA TGTGCCATCGGCCAGGGGGCCCACGAGCAGTACTTC. Translating gives CAIGQGAHEQYF.

The chain uses TRBV7-2 and TRBJ2-3; 8 bases line up with TRBD2. V lost 5 bases, J lost 0 bases, and 10 bases stayed unmatched. The CDR3 totals 17 residues. CDR1 is SGHTA, CDR2 FQGNSA, per germline. The CDR3 DNA reads TGTGCCAGCAGCCCCGCCGCCGGGGGGGGAAGCACAGATACGCAGTATTTT. Translating it yields CASSPAAGGGSTDTQYF.

This clonotype turned up a few times. The rearrangement uses TRBV18 and TRBJ2-3; 10 nucleotides align to TRBD1. Germline CDR1 KGHSH, CDR2 LQKENI. Trimming at V came to 6 bases and at J to 3 bases, leaving 6 bases not matched to a gene. The CDR3 is made up of 15 amino acids. The CDR3 protein is CASSPGQGRTDTQYF. Written as DNA, the CDR3 is TGTGCCAGCTCTCCGGGACAGGGGAGGACAGATACGCAGTATTTT.

Regarding this clonotype: A read error may be the cause here, since a much bigger clone is one base away. The V call is TRBV20-1, the J call TRBJ2-7, with D hard to call. CDR3 length equals 15 residues. Germline V CDR1 and CDR2: DFQATT, SNEGSKA (reference sequence). The CDR3 sequence: CSAARRAPSSYDQYF. CDR3 DNA: TGCAGTGCTGCCCGTAGGGCACCTTCCTCCTACGACCAGTACTTC.

Many counts were recorded for this clonotype. The rearrangement links TRBV7-2 to TRBJ2-2; 9 bases map to TRBD2. Germline lookup yields CDR1 SGHTA and CDR2 FQGNSA. This CDR3 spans 16 amino acids. After removal of 5 bases from V and 2 bases from J, the junction contained 6 bases not matched to a gene. The CDR3 region is CASSPRLAANTGELFF. In nucleotides, the CDR3 is TGTGCCAGCAGCCCGCGACTAGCGGCCAACACCGGGGAGCTGTTTTTT.

The table lists this clonotype with many counts. This chain links TRBV5-1 with TRBJ1-1, with D unclear. The CDR3 runs to 14 residues. The germline CDR1 and CDR2 sequences are SGHRS and YFSETQ. V was cut by 0 bases and J by 0 bases, with 6 bases left in between. The CDR3 nucleotides are TGCGCCAGCAGCTTGGACGGGATGAACACTGAAGCTTTCTTT. As protein: CASSLDGMNTEAFF. Based on the CDR3 plus reference TRBV5-1 and TRBJ1-1, the full variable domain is KAGVTQTPRYLIKTRGQQVTLSCSPISGHRSVSWYQQTPGQGLQFLFEYFSETQRNKGNFPGRFSGRQFSNSRSEMNVSTLELGDSALYLCASSLDGMNTEAFFGQGTRLTVV.

This clonotype has a count of ten or more. J is TRBJ2-7 and V is TRBV7-3; 10 bases fit TRBD1. Germline CDR1 reads SGHTA; CDR2 reads FQGTGA. Unmatched junction bases numbered 2, after V lost 3 bases and J lost 3 bases. The CDR3 has 14 residues. DNA for the CDR3: TGTGCCAGCAGCTTGGGACAGGGGTTCTACGAGCAGTACTTC. Translated, it gives CASSLGQGFYEQYF. The full variable domain, rest sourced from reference TRBV7-3 and TRBJ2-7, is GAGVSQTPSNKVTEKGKYVELRCDPISGHTALYWYRQSLGQGPEFLIYFQGTGAADDSGLPNDRFFAVRPEGSVSTLKIQRTERGDSAVYLCASSLGQGFYEQYFGPGTRLTVT.

This rearrangement joins TRBV29-1 to TRBJ2-2; a weak D match, TRBD2 (6 bases). Looked up from germline, CDR1 is SQVTM and CDR2 is ANQGSEA. Trimming pared 3 bases from V and 7 bases from J, leaving 18 bases between. The CDR3 length is 15 residues. DNA of the CDR3: TGCAGCGTTGAGATGGGCAGGGAGGAGGGCGGGGAGCTGTTTTTT. Translated, it gives CSVEMGREEGGELFF.

V and J are TRBV6-6 and TRBJ1-2, with D possibly being TRBD1 (5 bases). V lost 6 bases and J 6 bases, leaving 17 bases between the germline ends. This CDR3 region has 14 residues. The germline V gene encodes CDR1 MNHNY and CDR2 SVGAGI (reference sequence). The CDR3 sequence is CASSPGPHVHGYTF. The CDR3 nucleotides read TGTGCCAGCAGCCCGGGGCCCCACGTTCATGGCTACACCTTC.

This clonotype occurred a few times. The chain carries TRBV9 and TRBJ1-3; a possible D gene is TRBD1 (5 bases). The germline V gene encodes CDR1 SGDLS and CDR2 YYNGEE. Trimming cost V 3 bases and J 0 bases, with 7 bases left between them. This CDR3 has 14 residues. DNA for the CDR3: TGTGCCAGCAGCGCGGGGGTCTCTGGAAACACCATATATTTT. Amino acid sequence: CASSAGVSGNTIYF. Based on the CDR3 plus reference TRBV9 and TRBJ1-3, the full variable domain is DSGVTQTPKHLITATGQRVTLRCSPRSGDLSVYWYQQSLDQGLQFLIQYYNGEERAKGNILERFSAQQFPDLHSELNLSSLELGDSALYFCASSAGVSGNTIYFGEGSWLTVV.

This clonotype was counted ten times or more. The V call is TRBV24-1, the J call TRBJ2-3; either TRBD1 or TRBD2 may fit D (5 bases each). CDR1 and CDR2 from the germline V gene are KGHDR and SFDVKD. Trimming removed 6 bases from V and 3 bases from J, with 12 bases in between. The CDR3 length is 14 residues. For the CDR3, the DNA is TGTGCCACCAGTAGGCAGGGACGGACAGATACGCAGTATTTT. The encoded protein is CATSRQGRTDTQYF.

The chain couples TRBV4-3 to TRBJ2-3; perhaps TRBD2 as D (5 bases). The V and J ends lost 4 bases and 0 bases respectively, with 11 bases between them. The CDR3 loop spans 15 amino acids. The germline V gene encodes CDR1 LGHNA and CDR2 YSLEER. CDR3 coding DNA: TGCGCCAGCAGCCCATTAGCGATTAGCACAGATACGCAGTATTTT. Its translation: CASSPLAISTDTQYF.

This clonotype is termed medium-sized. The chain employs TRBV25-1 and TRBJ1-6; D is unclear. Germline assignment: CDR1 MGHDK and CDR2 SYGVNS. Trimming removed 4 bases at V and 6 bases at J, with 7 bases between. The CDR3 is made up of 13 amino acids. The CDR3 sequence is CASSVSTNSPLHF. The DNA of the CDR3 is TGTGCCAGCAGTGTCAGCACTAATTCACCCCTCCACTTT.

This clonotype was detected ten times or more. The CDR3 loop is CASSLRGGEYQETQYF. The CDR3 DNA is TGTGCCAGCAGCTTACGAGGGGGCGAATATCAAGAGACCCAGTACTTC. The chain is built from TRBV7-9 and TRBJ2-5; 7 bases match TRBD1. CDR1 and CDR2 from the germline V gene are SEHNR and FQNEAQ (reference sequence). V gave up 2 bases and J gave up 2 bases; unmatched junction bases: 8. The CDR3 has 16 residues.